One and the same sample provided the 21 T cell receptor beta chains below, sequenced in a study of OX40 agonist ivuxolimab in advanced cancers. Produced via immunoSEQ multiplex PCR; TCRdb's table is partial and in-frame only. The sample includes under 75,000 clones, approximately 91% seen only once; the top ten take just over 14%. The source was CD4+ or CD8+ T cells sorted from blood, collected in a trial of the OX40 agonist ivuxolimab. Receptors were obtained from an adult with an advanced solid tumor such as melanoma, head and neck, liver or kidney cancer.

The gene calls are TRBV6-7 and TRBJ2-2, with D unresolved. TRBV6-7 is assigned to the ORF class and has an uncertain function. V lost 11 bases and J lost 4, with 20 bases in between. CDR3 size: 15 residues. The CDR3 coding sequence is TGTGCCTCCTGTATTCCGGACGGAATCACCGGGGAGCTGTTTTTT. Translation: CASCIPDGITGELFF.

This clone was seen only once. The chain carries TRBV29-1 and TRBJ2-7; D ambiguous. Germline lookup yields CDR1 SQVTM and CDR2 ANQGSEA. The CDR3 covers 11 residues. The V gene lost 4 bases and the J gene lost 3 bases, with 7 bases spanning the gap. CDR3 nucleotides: TGCAGCGTTGGGGATGTCTACGAGCAGTACTTC. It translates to CSVGDVYEQYF.

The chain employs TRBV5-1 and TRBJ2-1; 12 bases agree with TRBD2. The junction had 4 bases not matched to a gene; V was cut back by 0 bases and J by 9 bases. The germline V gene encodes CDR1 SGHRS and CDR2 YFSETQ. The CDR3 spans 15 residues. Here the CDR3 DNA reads TGCGCCAGCAGCTTGGGGACTAGCGGGACAGGTGAGCAGTTCTTC. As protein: CASSLGTSGTGEQFF.

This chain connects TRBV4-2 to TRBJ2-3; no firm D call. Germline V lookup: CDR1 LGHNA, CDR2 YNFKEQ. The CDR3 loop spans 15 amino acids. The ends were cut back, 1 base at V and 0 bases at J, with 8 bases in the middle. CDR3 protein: CASSQAATSTDTQYF. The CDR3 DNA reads TGTGCCAGCAGCCAAGCGGCTACTAGCACAGATACGCAGTATTTT.

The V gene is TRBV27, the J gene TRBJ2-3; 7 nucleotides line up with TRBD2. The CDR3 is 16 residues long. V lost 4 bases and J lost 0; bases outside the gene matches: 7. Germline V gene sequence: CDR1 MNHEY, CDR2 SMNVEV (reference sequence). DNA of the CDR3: TGTGCCAGCAGTTCGTTTGGCGGGAGCAGCACAGATACGCAGTATTTT. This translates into CASSSFGGSSTDTQYF.

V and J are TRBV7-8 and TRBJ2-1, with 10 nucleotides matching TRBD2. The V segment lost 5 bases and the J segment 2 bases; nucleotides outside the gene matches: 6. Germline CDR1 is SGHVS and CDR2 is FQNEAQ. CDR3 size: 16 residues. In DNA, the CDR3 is TGTGCCAGCAGCATACAGACTAGCGGGCCCTACAATGAGCAGTTCTTC. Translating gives CASSIQTSGPYNEQFF. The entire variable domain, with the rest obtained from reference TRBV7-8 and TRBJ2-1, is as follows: GAGVSQSPRYKVAKRGQDVALRCDPISGHVSLFWYQQALGQGPEFLTYFQNEAQLDKSGLPSDRFFAERPEGSVSTLKIQRTQQEDSAVYLCASSIQTSGPYNEQFFGPGTRLTVL.

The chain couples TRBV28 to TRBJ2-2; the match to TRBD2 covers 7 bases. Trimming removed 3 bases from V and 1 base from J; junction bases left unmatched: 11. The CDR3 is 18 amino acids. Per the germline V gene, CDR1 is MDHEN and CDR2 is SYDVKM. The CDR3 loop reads CASSFSVVVAGNTGELFF. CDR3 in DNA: TGTGCCAGCAGTTTTTCGGTCGTGGTAGCGGGGAACACCGGGGAGCTGTTTTTT.

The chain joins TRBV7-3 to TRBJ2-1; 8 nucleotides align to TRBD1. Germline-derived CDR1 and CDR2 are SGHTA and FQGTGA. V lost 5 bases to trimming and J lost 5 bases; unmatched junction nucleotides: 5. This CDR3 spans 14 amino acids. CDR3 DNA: TGTGCCAGCAGCGGACAGGGCTGGGACAATGAGCAGTTCTTC. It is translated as CASSGQGWDNEQFF. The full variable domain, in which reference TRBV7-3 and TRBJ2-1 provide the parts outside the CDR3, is GAGVSQTPSNKVTEKGKYVELRCDPISGHTALYWYRQSLGQGPEFLIYFQGTGAADDSGLPNDRFFAVRPEGSVSTLKIQRTERGDSAVYLCASSGQGWDNEQFFGPGTRLTVL.

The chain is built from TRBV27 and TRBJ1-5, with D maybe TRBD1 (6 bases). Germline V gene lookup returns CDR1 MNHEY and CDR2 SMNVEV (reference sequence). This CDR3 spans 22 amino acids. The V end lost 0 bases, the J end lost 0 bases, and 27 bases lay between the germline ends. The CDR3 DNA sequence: TGTGCCAGCAGTTTATCACCAAAGGGGGGGGGAGACTACCCCTATAGCAATCAGCCCCAGCATTTT. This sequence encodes CASSLSPKGGGDYPYSNQPQHF.

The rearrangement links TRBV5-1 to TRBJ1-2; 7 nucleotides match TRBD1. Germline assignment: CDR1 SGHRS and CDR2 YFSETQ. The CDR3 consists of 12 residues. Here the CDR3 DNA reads TGCGCGTCTACAGGGGAAGACTATGGCTACACCTTC. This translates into CASTGEDYGYTF.

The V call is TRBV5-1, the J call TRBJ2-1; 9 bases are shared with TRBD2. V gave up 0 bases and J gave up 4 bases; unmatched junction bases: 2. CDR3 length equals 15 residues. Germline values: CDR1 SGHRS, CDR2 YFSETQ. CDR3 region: CASSLGLAAYNEQFF. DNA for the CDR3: TGCGCCAGCAGCTTGGGACTAGCGGCATACAATGAGCAGTTCTTC. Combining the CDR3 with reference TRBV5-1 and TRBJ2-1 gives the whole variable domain KAGVTQTPRYLIKTRGQQVTLSCSPISGHRSVSWYQQTPGQGLQFLFEYFSETQRNKGNFPGRFSGRQFSNSRSEMNVSTLELGDSALYLCASSLGLAAYNEQFFGPGTRLTVL.

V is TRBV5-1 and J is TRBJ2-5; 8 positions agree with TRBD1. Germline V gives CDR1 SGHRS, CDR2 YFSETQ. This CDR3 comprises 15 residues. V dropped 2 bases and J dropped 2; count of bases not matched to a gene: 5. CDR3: CASSLLQGVQETQYF. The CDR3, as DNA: TGCGCCAGCAGCTTACTACAGGGGGTACAAGAGACCCAGTACTTC.

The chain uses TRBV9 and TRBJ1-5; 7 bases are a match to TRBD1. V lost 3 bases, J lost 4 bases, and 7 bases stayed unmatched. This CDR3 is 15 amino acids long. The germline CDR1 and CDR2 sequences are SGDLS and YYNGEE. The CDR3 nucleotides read TGTGCCAGCAGCGCAGGGACAGCGATAAATCAGCCCCAGCATTTT. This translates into CASSAGTAINQPQHF.

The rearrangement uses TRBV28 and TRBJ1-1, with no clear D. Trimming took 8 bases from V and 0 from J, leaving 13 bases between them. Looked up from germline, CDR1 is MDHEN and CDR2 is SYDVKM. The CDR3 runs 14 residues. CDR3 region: CASGVLEMNTEAFF. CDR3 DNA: TGTGCCAGCGGCGTTTTGGAAATGAACACTGAAGCTTTCTTT.

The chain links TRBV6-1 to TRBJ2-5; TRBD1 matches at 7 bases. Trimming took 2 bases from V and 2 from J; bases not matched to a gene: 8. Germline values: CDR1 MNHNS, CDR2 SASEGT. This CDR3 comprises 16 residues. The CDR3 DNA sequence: TGTGCCAGCAGTGAACTGGGACAGTACAAACAAGAGACCCAGTACTTC. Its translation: CASSELGQYKQETQYF.

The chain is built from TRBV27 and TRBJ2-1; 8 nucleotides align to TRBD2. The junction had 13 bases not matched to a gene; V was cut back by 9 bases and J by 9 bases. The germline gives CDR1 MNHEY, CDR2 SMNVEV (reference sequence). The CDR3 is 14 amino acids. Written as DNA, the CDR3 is TGTGCCAGTCACTTAGCGGGAATGGGGATTGAGCAGTTCTTC. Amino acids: CASHLAGMGIEQFF.

The CDR3, as DNA: TGTGCCAGCAGCTTCTTGATGATACTAGCGGGAGGGACCGATACGCAGTATTTT. Amino acids: CASSFLMILAGGTDTQYF. The rearrangement uses TRBV7-9 and TRBJ2-3, with 13 bases that match TRBD2. The length of the CDR3 is 18 residues. V gave up 3 bases and J gave up 6 bases; unmatched junction bases: 12. Germline V gene data show CDR1 as SEHNR and CDR2 as FQNEAQ (reference sequence).

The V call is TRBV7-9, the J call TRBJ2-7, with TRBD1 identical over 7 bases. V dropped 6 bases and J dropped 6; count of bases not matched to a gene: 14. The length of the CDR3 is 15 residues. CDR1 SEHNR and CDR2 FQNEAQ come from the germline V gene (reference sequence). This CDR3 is CASSSTGTAFGEQYF. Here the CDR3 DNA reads TGTGCCAGCAGTTCCACCGGGACAGCGTTTGGCGAGCAGTACTTC.

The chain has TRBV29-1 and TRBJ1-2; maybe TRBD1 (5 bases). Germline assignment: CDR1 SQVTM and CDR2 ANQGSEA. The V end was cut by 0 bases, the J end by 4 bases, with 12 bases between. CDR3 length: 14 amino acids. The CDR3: CSVEDPRAGYGYTF. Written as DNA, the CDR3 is TGCAGCGTTGAAGACCCCAGGGCGGGCTATGGCTACACCTTC. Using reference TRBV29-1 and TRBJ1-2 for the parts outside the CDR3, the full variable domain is SAVISQKPSRDICQRGTSLTIQCQVDSQVTMMFWYRQQPGQSLTLIATANQGSEATYESGFVIDKFPISRPNLTFSTLTVSNMSPEDSSIYLCSVEDPRAGYGYTFGSGTRLTVV.

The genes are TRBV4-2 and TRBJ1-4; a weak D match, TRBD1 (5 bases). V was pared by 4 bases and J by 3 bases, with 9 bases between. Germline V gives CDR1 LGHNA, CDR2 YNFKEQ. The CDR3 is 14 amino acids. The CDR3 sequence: CASSPDTSNEKLFF. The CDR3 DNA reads TGTGCCAGCAGCCCGGACACATCTAATGAAAAACTGTTTTTT.

CDR3 DNA sequence: TGTGCCAGCAGCGCCCTCCCGAGGAGCACAGATACGCAGTATTTT. As protein: CASSALPRSTDTQYF. V usage is TRBV9 and J usage is TRBJ2-3; D is unresolved. V lost 3 bases, J lost 0 bases, and 11 bases lay in between. The length of the CDR3 is 15 residues. Germline V gene sequence: CDR1 SGDLS, CDR2 YYNGEE.